These 11 T cell receptor beta chains were all obtained from the same sample, sequenced in a study of T cell repertoires in aging, cancer and after chemotherapy. Amplification of TCR beta used genomic DNA extracted from peripheral blood. Rearranged V-D-J TRB sequences were amplified with a mixed TRB-A/B primer pool. MiXCR, applied by TCRdb to the multiplex PCR reads, yields one record per CDR3 protein. The sample includes under 2,500 distinct CDR3 sequences, about a sixth of them seen just once. Input material: blood. Receptors were obtained from a human donor with a solid tumor.

Worth noting for this clonotype: A much larger clone differs from this one at a single base, so this may be a read error. CDR3 sequence: CVSSKRQNTEAFF. DNA of the CDR3: TGTGTCAGCAGCAAGCGACAGAACACTGAAGCTTTCTTT. The chain carries TRBV5-4 and TRBJ1-1, with D unclear. The CDR3 has 13 residues. From germline, CDR1 is SGHNT and CDR2 YYREEE (reference sequence).

This clonotype is medium-sized. The chain combines TRBV6-2 or TRBV6-3 with TRBJ1-2; D gene uncertain. Germline values: CDR1 MNHEY, CDR2 SVGEGT. V lost 2 bases, J lost 7 bases, and 11 bases lay in between. The CDR3 totals 13 residues. CDR3 in amino acids: CASSYEPRLGYTF. CDR3 nucleotide sequence: TGTGCCAGCAGTTACGAGCCAAGACTTGGCTACACCTTC.

This clonotype appeared once. CDR3 sequence: CASSKQGEDTEAFF. The CDR3 DNA reads as TGTGCCAGCAGTAAACAGGGGGAGGACACTGAAGCTTTCTTT. This rearrangement joins TRBV12-3 or TRBV12-4 to TRBJ1-1; TRBD1 aligns across 8 bases. The ends lost 5 bases at V and 3 bases at J; junction bases unmatched: 5. This CDR3 is 14 amino acids long.

This clonotype is judged medium-sized (0.01 to 0.1%). The chain couples TRBV20-1 to TRBJ2-5; D possibly corresponds to TRBD2 (5 bases). The CDR3 consists of 16 residues. Trimming took 4 bases from V and 0 from J, leaving 18 bases between them. The germline gives CDR1 DFQATT, CDR2 SNEGSKA (reference sequence). As DNA, the CDR3 is TGCAGTGCTATCAGAGGAGGCGGAGAGTACCAAGAGACCCAGTACTTC. Amino acid sequence: CSAIRGGGEYQETQYF.

This clonotype is deemed medium-sized. This chain joins TRBV2 and TRBJ1-6; the D gene is possibly TRBD1 (6 bases). In germline, CDR1 is SNHLY, CDR2 FYNNEI. This CDR3 has 14 amino acids. V lost 4 bases, J lost 5 bases, and 9 bases lay in between. DNA for the CDR3: TGTGCCAGCAGTGGACAGGTGAATAATTCACCCCTCCACTTT. Its protein is CASSGQVNNSPLHF.

This clonotype ranks as medium-sized (0.01 to 0.1%). The chain recombines TRBV11-1 with TRBJ2-2, with D possibly TRBD2 on 5 matching bases. V lost 2 bases, J lost 1 base, and 8 bases lay in between. Germline-derived CDR1 and CDR2 are SGHAT and FQDESV (reference sequence). This CDR3 region has 15 residues. CDR3 DNA: TGTGCCAGCAGCTTATTAGCGCGGAACACCGGGGAGCTGTTTTTT. Translating it yields CASSLLARNTGELFF.

V usage is TRBV30 and J usage is TRBJ2-1; 13 bases match TRBD2. The trim removed 2 bases at V and 6 bases at J, leaving 4 bases unmatched. The CDR3 consists of 15 residues. Germline lookup yields CDR1 GTSNPN and CDR2 SVGIG (reference sequence). CDR3 sequence reads: CAWSWTSGGGNEQFF. CDR3 DNA: TGTGCCTGGAGTTGGACTAGCGGGGGTGGCAATGAGCAGTTCTTC.

This clonotype is termed medium-sized. This chain joins TRBV4-3 and TRBJ1-1; the D gene is possibly TRBD1 (5 bases). This CDR3 region has 15 residues. Trimming pared 3 bases from V and 5 bases from J, leaving 16 bases between. Germline V CDR1 and CDR2: LGHNA, YSLEER. CDR3 protein: CASSQRGGVGTEAFF. CDR3 DNA sequence: TGCGCCAGCAGCCAGAGGGGAGGGGTAGGTACTGAAGCTTTCTTT.

This clonotype is medium-sized. The V and J genes are TRBV15 and TRBJ2-5; D may be TRBD2 (6 bases). Germline V gene lookup returns CDR1 LNHNV and CDR2 YYDKDF (reference sequence). V gave up 2 bases and J gave up 4 bases, with 14 bases separating them. The CDR3 is 15 residues long. The CDR3 nucleotides are TGTGCCACCAGCAGAAAGATCAGAGCGGGAGAGACCCAGTACTTC. Its translation is CATSRKIRAGETQYF.

By its share, this clonotype is medium-sized (0.01 to 0.1%). The chain uses TRBV4-3 and TRBJ1-4; 11 bases map to TRBD1. The CDR3 is 15 amino acids. The germline V gene encodes CDR1 LGHNA and CDR2 YSLEER. Trimming cost V 1 base and J 6 bases; bases outside gene matches: 1. Here the CDR3 reads CASSQAGQGDEKLFF. CDR3 DNA sequence: TGCGCCAGCAGCCAAGCGGGACAGGGGGATGAAAAACTGTTTTTT.

This clonotype is classed as large. V and J are TRBV29-1 and TRBJ2-3; 11 bases align to TRBD2. Germline assignment: CDR1 SQVTM and CDR2 ANQGSEA. V was pared by 4 bases and J by 6 bases, with 6 bases of the junction left unmatched. The CDR3 contains 14 residues. The chain's CDR3 is CSVVSGGASDTQYF. Here the CDR3 DNA reads TGCAGCGTTGTTAGCGGGGGGGCCTCTGATACGCAGTATTTT.